Each of the 10 T cell receptor beta chains below was sequenced from the same sample in a study of blood T cell repertoires in COVID-19. The assay was immunoSEQ multiplex PCR, and TCRdb's table has in-frame clones only and misses some. The table has roughly 87,000 clones, roughly 86% seen once. Material for sequencing was peripheral blood. The receptors derive from a man aged 40-55 years with acute or convalescent COVID-19.

V usage is TRBV5-1 and J usage is TRBJ2-3; 9 bases line up with TRBD2. CDR3 length equals 16 residues. Germline CDR1 and CDR2: SGHRS and YFSETQ. V shed 0 bases, J shed 2 bases, and the junction held 4 bases outside the gene matches. The CDR3 nucleotides are TGCGCCAGCAGCTTGGTGGCGGGGGGGAACACAGATACGCAGTATTTT. It yields the protein CASSLVAGGNTDTQYF.

In its sample, this clone was seen once. The J gene is TRBJ2-1, the V gene TRBV7-7, with a tentative D call TRBD1 (6 bases). Germline loops: CDR1 SSHAT, CDR2 FNYEAQ (reference sequence). Trimming shortened V by 5 bases and J by 8 bases, and 13 bases separated the two germline ends. This CDR3 has 13 residues. The CDR3 region has the DNA TGTGCCAGCAGCCTGGACAGAGGCGATGAGCAGTTCTTC. It yields the protein CASSLDRGDEQFF.

The chain uses TRBV12-3 or TRBV12-4 and TRBJ1-6, with D perhaps TRBD1 (5 bases). V dropped 6 bases and J dropped 8 bases, with 11 bases sitting between them. CDR3 length: 13 residues. CDR3 amino acids: CASSPIGDSPLHF. The DNA for the CDR3 is TGTGCCAGCAGCCCTATAGGGGATTCACCCCTCCACTTT.

The chain is built from TRBV4-1 and TRBJ2-3, with 7 bases matching TRBD2. CDR1 and CDR2 from the germline V gene are MGHRA and YSYEKL. The CDR3 has 16 amino acids. The ends lost 1 base at V and 3 bases at J; junction bases unmatched: 7. CDR3 protein: CASSQGSGVGTDTQYF. The DNA of the CDR3 is TGCGCCAGCAGCCAAGGGAGCGGGGTGGGGACAGATACGCAGTATTTT.

This clone showed up just a few times. The gene calls are TRBV10-3 and TRBJ1-2; tentative D call: TRBD1 (5 bases). V gave up 7 bases and J gave up 4 bases, with 13 bases separating them. This CDR3 has 13 residues. Germline CDR1 reads ENHRY; CDR2 reads SYGVKD. The CDR3 coding sequence is TGTGCCATCACGCCCTCAGGGATCTATGGCTACACCTTC. Translated, it gives CAITPSGIYGYTF.

The CDR3 sequence: CASSPFSEQFF. In nucleotides, the CDR3 is TGTGCCAGCAGCCCCTTCTCGGAGCAGTTCTTC. The V and J genes are TRBV11-2 and TRBJ2-1; D ambiguous. V was clipped by 5 bases and J by 10 bases, with 9 bases between them. This CDR3 has 11 amino acids. The germline V gene has CDR1 SGHAT and CDR2 FQNNGV.

The rearrangement uses TRBV5-4 and TRBJ2-7; TRBD2 agrees at 12 bases. The CDR3 covers 15 residues. V dropped 0 bases and J dropped 6; count of bases not matched to a gene: 4. CDR1 and CDR2 (germline): SGHNT, YYREEE (reference sequence). Written as DNA, the CDR3 is TGTGCCAGCAGCTTGGCTAGCGGGAGGGCCGGCGAGCAGTACTTC. Its translation is CASSLASGRAGEQYF.

The chain uses TRBV5-1 and TRBJ2-1, with a tentative D call TRBD2 (6 bases). Germline lookup yields CDR1 SGHRS and CDR2 YFSETQ. Trimming stripped 4 bases from V and 2 bases from J, with 10 bases between. The CDR3 sequence is 14 residues long. This chain's CDR3 is CASSPGTAYNEQFF. CDR3 DNA: TGCGCCAGCAGCCCCGGGACTGCCTACAATGAGCAGTTCTTC.

This chain joins TRBV2 and TRBJ1-2, with D maybe TRBD1 (6 bases). Germline CDR1 SNHLY, CDR2 FYNNEI. V was trimmed by 4 bases and J by 4 bases, leaving 10 bases between them. There are 13 residues in the CDR3. The CDR3 region is CASSADRVYGYTF. In DNA form, the CDR3 reads TGTGCCAGCAGTGCGGACAGAGTCTATGGCTACACCTTC.

V is TRBV5-3 and J is TRBJ2-6; TRBD1 agrees at 8 bases. TRBV5-3 is an open reading frame, and its role is uncertain. V dropped 4 bases and J dropped 0; count of bases not matched to a gene: 9. The CDR3 spans 18 residues. Here the CDR3 reads CARSAPGQVYSGANVLTF. CDR3 nucleotides: TGTGCCAGAAGCGCCCCGGGACAGGTATACTCTGGGGCCAACGTCCTGACTTTC.